Reported below is one T cell receptor (beta chain). As yet, its antigen is unknown. The data are from a study of memory CD4+ T cells and cytomegalovirus serostatus. Across the whole study: Of the healthy Belgian adults, roughly ten were CMV seropositive and 20 to 25 seronegative. Study results and caveats: About 40% of the 164 known CMV-associated TCRbeta sequences appeared in CD4+ memory.

Only in-frame clones appear in the TCRdb table, and some are missing; sequencing was by immunoSEQ multiplex PCR. The sample lists about 40,000 clones, about three quarters occurring once. The sort gate was single viable CD3+CD4+CD8-CD45RO+ cells for memory CD4+ T cells. Positive selection with CD4 microbeads enriched total CD4+ T cells. This CDR3 is built from 15 residues. Germline-derived CDR1 and CDR2 are KGHSH and LQKENI. V shed 1 base, J shed 5 bases, and the junction held 4 bases outside the gene matches. The chain couples TRBV18 to TRBJ2-1; 8 bases are a match to TRBD1. This receptor was obtained from an adult in good health and CMV-seronegative. The sequenced material came from memory CD4+ T cells from blood. The CDR3 bases are TGTGCCAGCTCACCACAGGGGACAGGTGACAATGAGCAGTTCTTC. This gives the protein CASSPQGTGDNEQFF.